This T cell receptor beta chain was sequenced during a study of cytomegalovirus exposure and HLA in healthy donors. Study-wide background: Inside one of the first data releases sat roughly 80 million unique TCRs taken from HLA-typed donors.

This cohort consisted of healthy bone marrow donors. The PCR used 60 Vbeta and 13 Jbeta primers. Clones were read by immunoSEQ multiplex PCR, and TCRdb kept only the in-frame ones, dropping some. The repertoire holds 200,000 or so clones, with around 77% as singletons. Regarding this clone: Its antigen is unidentified.

Study conclusions and caveats: Many donors carried some public TCRs, although rarity characterized most TCR sequences.

Trimming cost V 5 bases and J 0 bases; bases outside gene matches: 20. Germline lookup yields CDR1 LNHDA and CDR2 SQIVND (reference sequence). CDR3 length: 21 residues. The sample consisted of PBMCs. This TCR derives from a woman aged 25 to 39 in good health and CMV-seronegative. The chain carries TRBV19 and TRBJ2-1, with 9 nucleotides matching TRBD2. The CDR3 is CASSAAQGKAGGPYSYNEQFF. CDR3 DNA sequence: TGTGCCAGTAGTGCGGCACAGGGCAAAGCGGGGGGCCCATACTCCTACAATGAGCAGTTCTTC.